This TCR beta chain was captured by sequencing in a study of neurological immune-mediated disorders. This CDR3 comprises 15 residues. V was cut by 6 bases and J by 8 bases, with 23 bases left in between. The germline V gene has CDR1 SGHRS and CDR2 YFSETQ. This clonotype has a count of ten or more. Sorted libraries were made with 1 million CD4+ or CD8+ T cells. From the 5' RACE reads, TCRdb called clonotypes with MiXCR, one entry per CDR3 protein. The table has approximately 20,000 distinct CDR3 sequences, 7% to 8.5% seen once. The sequencing input was CD8+ T cells from blood. The chain is built from TRBV5-1 and TRBJ1-2; tentative D call: TRBD1 (6 bases). This receptor was obtained from a woman aged 25 to 39 with HTLV-1-associated myelopathy (HAM/TSP). CDR3 nucleotides: TGCGCCAGCACCAATCTAATAGGTGGGGGCCGAGGCTACACCTTC. Translation gives CASTNLIGGGRGYTF.